This is a list of T cell receptor beta chains from one sample in a study of blood T cells in healthy people across ages. TCRdb itself ran the 5' RACE reads through MiXCR, one entry per CDR3 protein. Here the sample spans some 800,000 distinct CDR3 sequences, around 43% being singletons. What was sequenced was blood. These receptors came from a man between 60 and 75 years old in good health. Each CDR3 is given without its conserved first and last residue. D genes are given only for firm matches.

cdr3_aa v_call d_call j_call
SVSRDRGDNEQF TRBV29-1 TRBD1 TRBJ2-1
ASSYLGGDEQF TRBV6-6 TRBD2 TRBJ2-1
SAREDAYSNQPQH TRBV20-1 NA TRBJ1-5
AISVRGEADTQY TRBV10-3 NA TRBJ2-3
SAKSGGASRETQY TRBV20-1 TRBD2 TRBJ2-5
ASRRTSETYEQY TRBV13 TRBD2 TRBJ2-7
ASSDHAPTGHYEQY TRBV27 TRBD1 TRBJ2-7
ASSPLSVRASGANVLT TRBV5-1 NA TRBJ2-6
SGHLWGGPTDTQY TRBV29-1 NA TRBJ2-3
ASSRITGAGANVLT TRBV6-2/TRBV6-3 TRBD1 TRBJ2-6
ASSHDFGIQY TRBV4-3 NA TRBJ2-4
ASSGDRLAKNIQY TRBV2 TRBD1 TRBJ2-4
ASSWSQGIGTEAF TRBV7-9 NA TRBJ1-1
ASSGGTGVKYEQY TRBV12-3/TRBV12-4 TRBD1 TRBJ2-7
ASSPGSGYGYT TRBV4-3 NA TRBJ1-2
ASSQRVDRTSYEQY TRBV4-3 NA TRBJ2-7
ASSQVRGSSTDTQY TRBV4-3 NA TRBJ2-3
ASSFNRDTSINEQF TRBV9 NA TRBJ2-1
ASSFLAGELF TRBV12-3/TRBV12-4 NA TRBJ2-2
ASSAGGGANVLT TRBV9 NA TRBJ2-6
ASSLDVLTDTQY TRBV5-1 NA TRBJ2-3
SARDSRDSYGYT TRBV20-1 TRBD1 TRBJ1-2
ASSQEKGERGLIYEQY TRBV4-3 NA TRBJ2-7
ASSPGRIIGSPLH TRBV6-2/TRBV6-3 NA TRBJ1-6
ASSSYAYGGRNEQF TRBV7-2 NA TRBJ2-1
ASRLPGAKETQY TRBV7-9 NA TRBJ2-5
ASSSSGGSYNEQF TRBV7-2 TRBD2 TRBJ2-1
ASSRARGFFDTQY TRBV12-3/TRBV12-4 NA TRBJ2-3
SVEFSNYGYT TRBV29-1 NA TRBJ1-2
ATSDGTGGFQETQY TRBV24-1 TRBD1 TRBJ2-5
ASSWEDSNQPQH TRBV12-3/TRBV12-4 NA TRBJ1-5
ASSYKGQSSGANVLT TRBV6-5 NA TRBJ2-6
SAGRGGAGEQF TRBV20-1 NA TRBJ2-1
ASSLAVGYNEQF TRBV28 NA TRBJ2-1
ASSWPGLAGSNEQF TRBV5-5 TRBD2 TRBJ2-1